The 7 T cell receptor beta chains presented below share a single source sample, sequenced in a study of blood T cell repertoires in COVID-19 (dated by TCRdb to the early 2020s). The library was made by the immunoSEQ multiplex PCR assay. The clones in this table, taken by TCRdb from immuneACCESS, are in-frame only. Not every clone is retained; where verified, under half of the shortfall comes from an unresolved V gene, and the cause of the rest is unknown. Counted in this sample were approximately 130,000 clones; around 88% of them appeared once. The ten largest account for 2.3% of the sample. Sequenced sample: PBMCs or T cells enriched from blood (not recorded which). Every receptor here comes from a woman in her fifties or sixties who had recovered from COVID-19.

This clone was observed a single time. DNA for the CDR3: TGTGCCAGCAGCCAAGGTTCTGGGACAGGGGATGGCTACACCTTC. As protein: CASSQGSGTGDGYTF. This chain connects TRBV3-1 (or the pseudogene TRBV3-2) to TRBJ1-2; 10 bases line up with TRBD1. CDR3 size: 15 residues. The J segment lost 6 bases and the V segment lost 1 base, leaving 5 bases of the junction unmatched. The germline CDR1 and CDR2 sequences are LGHDT and YNNKEL (reference sequence).

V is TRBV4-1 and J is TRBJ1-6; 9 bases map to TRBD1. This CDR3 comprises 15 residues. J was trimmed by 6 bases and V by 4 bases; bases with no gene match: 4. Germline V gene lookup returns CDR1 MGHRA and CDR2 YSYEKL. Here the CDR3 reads CASSPIQGANSPLHF. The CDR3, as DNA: TGCGCCAGCAGCCCAATACAGGGGGCTAATTCACCCCTCCACTTT.

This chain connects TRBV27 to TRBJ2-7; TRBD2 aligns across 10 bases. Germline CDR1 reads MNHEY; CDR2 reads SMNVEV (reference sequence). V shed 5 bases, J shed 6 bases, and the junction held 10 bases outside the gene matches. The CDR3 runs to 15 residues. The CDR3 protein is CASSPEQRGGSEQYF. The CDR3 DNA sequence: TGTGCCAGCAGTCCCGAACAGCGGGGGGGATCCGAGCAGTACTTC.

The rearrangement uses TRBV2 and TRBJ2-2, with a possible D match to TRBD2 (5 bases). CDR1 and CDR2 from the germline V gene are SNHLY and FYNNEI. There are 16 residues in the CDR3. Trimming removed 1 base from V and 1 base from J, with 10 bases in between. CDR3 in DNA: TGTGCCAGCAGTGAAGGCGTGGCGGGGAACACCGGGGAGCTGTTTTTT. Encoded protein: CASSEGVAGNTGELFF.

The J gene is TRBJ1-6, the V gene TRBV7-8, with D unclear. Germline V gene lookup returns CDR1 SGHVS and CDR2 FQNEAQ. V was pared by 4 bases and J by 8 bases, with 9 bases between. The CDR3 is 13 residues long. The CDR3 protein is CASSYTVDSPLHF. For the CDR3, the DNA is TGTGCCAGCAGCTACACAGTAGATTCACCCCTCCACTTT.

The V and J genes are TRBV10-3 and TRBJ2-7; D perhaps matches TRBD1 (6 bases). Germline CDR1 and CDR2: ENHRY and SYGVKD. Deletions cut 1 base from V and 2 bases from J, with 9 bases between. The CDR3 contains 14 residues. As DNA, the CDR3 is TGTGCCATCAGTGAGTTGGACAGACCCTACGAGCAGTACTTC. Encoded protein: CAISELDRPYEQYF.

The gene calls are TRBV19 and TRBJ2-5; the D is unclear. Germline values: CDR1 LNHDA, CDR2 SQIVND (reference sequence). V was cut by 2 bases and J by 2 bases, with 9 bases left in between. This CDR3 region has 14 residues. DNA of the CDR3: TGTGCCAGTAGTATATCACTTATACAAGAGACCCAGTACTTC. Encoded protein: CASSISLIQETQYF.